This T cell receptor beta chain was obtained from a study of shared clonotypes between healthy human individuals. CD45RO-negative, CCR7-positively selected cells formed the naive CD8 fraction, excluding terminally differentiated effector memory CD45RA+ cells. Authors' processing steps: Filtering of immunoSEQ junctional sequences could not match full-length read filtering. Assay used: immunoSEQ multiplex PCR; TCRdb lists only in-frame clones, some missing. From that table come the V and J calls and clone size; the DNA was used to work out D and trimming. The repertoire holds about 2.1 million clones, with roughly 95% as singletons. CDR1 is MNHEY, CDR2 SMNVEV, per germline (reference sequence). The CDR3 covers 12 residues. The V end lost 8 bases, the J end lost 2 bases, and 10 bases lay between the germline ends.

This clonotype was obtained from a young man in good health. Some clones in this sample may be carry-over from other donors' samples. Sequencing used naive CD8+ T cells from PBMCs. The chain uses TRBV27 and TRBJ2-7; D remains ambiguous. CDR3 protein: CASGFNPYEQYF. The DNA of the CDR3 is TGTGCCAGCGGATTCAACCCCTACGAGCAGTACTTC.